This T cell receptor beta chain is from a study of long-term antiretroviral therapy in people with HIV. The assay used was immunoSEQ (version v3.0), run at survey level. The data were produced by immunoSEQ multiplex PCR, yet TCRdb's version contains in-frame clones alone and is incomplete. The sample has about 15,000 clones, roughly 80% seen once; the top ten hold about 17%. No donor had fewer than one pre-ART PBMC sample or fewer than two post-ART PBMC samples. Losses at the gene ends were 1 base for V and 2 bases for J; bases not matched to a gene: 12. CDR1 and CDR2 from the germline V gene are MNHNS and SASEGT. This CDR3 is built from 19 residues.

The TCR originated in a man between 40 and 49 years old with HIV. The sample consisted of unsorted PBMCs, taken just before starting antiretroviral therapy. V is TRBV6-1 and J is TRBJ2-7; 12 bases line up with TRBD2. In nucleotides, the CDR3 is TGTGCCAGCAGTGAAGGACGCTGGGGGCTAGCGGGAGGGGCCTACGAGCAGTACTTC. It yields the protein CASSEGRWGLAGGAYEQYF.